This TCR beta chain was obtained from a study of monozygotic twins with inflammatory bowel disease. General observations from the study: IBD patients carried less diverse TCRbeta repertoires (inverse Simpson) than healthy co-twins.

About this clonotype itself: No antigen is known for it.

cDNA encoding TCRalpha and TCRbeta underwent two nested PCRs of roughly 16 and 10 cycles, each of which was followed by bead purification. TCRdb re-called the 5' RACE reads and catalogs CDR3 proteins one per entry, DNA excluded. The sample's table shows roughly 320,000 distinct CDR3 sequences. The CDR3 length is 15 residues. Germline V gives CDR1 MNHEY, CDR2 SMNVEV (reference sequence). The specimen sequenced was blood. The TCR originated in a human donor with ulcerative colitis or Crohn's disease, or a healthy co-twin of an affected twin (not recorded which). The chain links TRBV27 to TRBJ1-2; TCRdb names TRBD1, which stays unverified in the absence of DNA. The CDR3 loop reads CASRQTGPTNYGYTF.